This T cell receptor (beta chain) was found in a study of shared clonotypes between healthy human individuals (dated by TCRdb to the early 2020s). In terms of the full investigation: A couple of women and a few men aged 18 to 49 years were included in the cohort. The study deeply sequenced blood TCR repertoires of about 5 healthy adults to estimate repertoire size and the extent of clonotype sharing between individuals. Between about 0.8 and 9.5 billion PBMCs per donor were obtained by leukapheresis. For each donor, CD4 naive and CD4 memory were each run on three plates, CD8 naive on two plates, and CD8 memory on one plate. Different laboratories and diverse techniques were used to prepare libraries and sequence TCR repertoires, to increase sequencing depth and limit assay-specific biases.

Concerning this clone: Its antigen is currently not known. Qualities for individual bases were not recorded, and no much larger clone is one base off.

TCR CDR3 regions were amplified from genomic DNA by multiplex PCR using the deep immunoSEQ assay. Extracted genomic DNA from each cell subset was spread evenly across all wells of several immunoSEQ 96-well plates, with each plate serving as a replicate. For sorted subsets, around 200 ng genomic DNA, equal to tens of thousands of T cell genomes, was loaded into each replicate PCR. The purified libraries were quantified using a Qubit 3.0 fluorometer, sized with a Bioanalyzer 2100, and then quantified again using the KAPA Library Quantification kit. A separate single-read 150-cycle Illumina NextSeq 550 flow cell was used to sequence each immunoSEQ 96-well plate. In the paper's pipeline: Because the immunoSEQ output included only junctional sequences and no quality scores, the filtering could not be the same as the filtering used for full-length reads. To assign V/J genes and CDR3, sequences were annotated against IMGT germline references using PyIR, a Python wrapper for IgBLAST v1.9. Reads were filtered out if the reads had weak V/J assignments (E-value above 1e-6), no CDR3, stop codons, out-of-frame junctions, or ambiguous translated residues. V3J clonotypes were defined as sequences sharing the same inferred V gene, J gene, and CDR3 amino acid sequence. Percentage overlap between repertoires was computed as shared unique clonotypes divided by the size of the smaller repertoire. Repertoire richness was assessed with RTK rarefaction, the Chao1 estimator, and Recon v2.1 estimates of unobserved clonotypes. For all TCRbeta clonotypes obtained by the gDNA method from a handful of donors, generation probabilities were computed with OLGA. Imported from immuneACCESS, the table was reduced by TCRdb to in-frame sequences with V and J called. These copies leave out some clones; in studies compared against another copy, an unresolved V gene accounts for under half, and the cause of the remainder is not known. The D gene and trimming were derived from the DNA, and the V and J assignments and clone size from that table. The sample profile shows 180,000 or so clones; 90% to 95% of them were found once. In total, the top ten clones hold 0.067% of the sample.

Paper-wide results and their limitations: Pairwise subsampling indicated that sequencing depth was expected to affect the degree of clonotype sharing among donors. Even with the large sequencing depth, rarefaction of the sorted-subset datasets indicated that sequencing was incomplete. Across several donors, approximately 4.9% of naive CD4, roughly 3.4% of naive CD8, roughly 2.3% of memory CD4, and approximately 0.4% of memory CD8 clonotypes were shared. The genetic and exposure-history diversity represented was limited by the small number of donors. Larger estimated clonotype richness was generally found for naive subsets than for memory subsets. Compared with non-shared clonotypes, clonotypes shared by all four sorted-subset donors had higher generation probabilities. Sampling was restricted to blood, and TCR repertoires in tissues likely differ from the TCR repertoires found in blood.

Healthy HIV-negative adults with no recently reported acute infections or vaccinations were included as donors. Every donor was a Caucasian adult residing in Nashville, Tennessee, USA. Magnetic negative selection was used to enrich CD4+ T cells, after which naive cells were positively selected on CD45RA and the negative fraction became the memory subset. Blood was collected by leukapheresis, and PBMCs were isolated by Ficoll-Histopaque density gradient centrifugation and then cryopreserved in liquid nitrogen vapor phase. Analytical flow cytometry was used to check the purity and quantity of each magnetically sorted T cell population. Genomic DNA was isolated from each sorted fraction and quantified by UV absorbance on a Nanodrop 2000c. At the junction V is shortened by 0 bases and J by 8 bases, with 14 bases in between. The CDR3 covers 15 residues, taking in both the cysteine and the phenylalanine. Solely the CDR3 DNA is kept, with 45 bases framed from the first base. The CDR1 and CDR2 encoded by the germline V gene are MGHRA and YSYEKL.

The clonotype was recovered from a woman in her twenties or thirties in good health. Sequenced material: naive CD4+ T cells sorted from blood. In light of the paper, this sample's cell subset or site label describes: CD45RA+ positively selected. Recombination joined TRBV4-1 with TRBJ2-1, and TRBD1 may be the D gene, going by 6 matching bases. The DNA sequence is as follows: TGCGCCAGCAGCCAAGACAGCAGGGGACGGGATGAGCAGTTCTTC. It is translated as CASSQDSRGRDEQFF.